Below are 11 T cell receptor beta chains sequenced from a single sample in a study of monozygotic twins with inflammatory bowel disease. TCRdb re-called the 5' RACE reads and gives one entry per CDR3 protein, without DNA. The repertoire table contains hundreds of thousands of distinct CDR3 sequences. Material for sequencing was blood. The receptors come from a human donor with ulcerative colitis or Crohn's disease, or a healthy co-twin of an affected twin (not recorded which).

The chain employs TRBV12-5 and TRBJ2-5; the TCRdb call, TRBD1, lacks DNA for checking. Germline loops: CDR1 LGHNT, CDR2 FRNRAP. There are 13 residues in the CDR3. Here the CDR3 reads CASGGTGDETQYF.

The CDR3: CSVESSGGWEQYF. V and J are TRBV29-1 and TRBJ2-7; TCRdb returns TRBD1, unconfirmable since there is no DNA. The CDR3 contains 13 residues. CDR1 and CDR2 from the germline V gene are SQVTM and ANQGSEA.

The gene calls are TRBV29-1 and TRBJ1-3. CDR3 length: 15 amino acids. The germline gives CDR1 SQVTM, CDR2 ANQGSEA. The CDR3 is CSVGGGAFSGNTIYF.

The chain joins TRBV15 to TRBJ2-5; the D call of TRBD1 rests on TCRdb alone, since no DNA is present to check it. Germline loops: CDR1 LNHNV, CDR2 YYDKDF (reference sequence). The CDR3 runs 15 residues. The CDR3 sequence: CAISRGQVVEETQYF.

The genes are TRBV20-1 and TRBJ1-1; the D call of TRBD1 rests on TCRdb alone, since no DNA is present to check it. There are 13 residues in the CDR3. In germline, CDR1 is DFQATT, CDR2 SNEGSKA (reference sequence). This CDR3 reads CSARGEGALRAFF.

This chain joins TRBV10-3 and TRBJ2-7; the TRBD2 assignment by TCRdb is unverifiable without DNA. CDR3 length equals 16 residues. The germline V gene encodes CDR1 ENHRY and CDR2 SYGVKD. CDR3 sequence reads: CAISDRERESSYEQYF.

The chain links TRBV15 to TRBJ2-3. Germline V gene data show CDR1 as LNHNV and CDR2 as YYDKDF (reference sequence). This CDR3 has 12 residues. The CDR3: CATSRAEDTQYF.

V gene TRBV6-1 combines with J gene TRBJ2-3; there is no DNA to check the TCRdb D call of TRBD1. The CDR3 has 16 residues. CDR1 and CDR2 from the germline V gene are MNHNS and SASEGT. CDR3 sequence: CASSEDARGVKATQYF.

The rearrangement uses TRBV24-1 and TRBJ2-1; without DNA, the TCRdb call of TRBD2 cannot be checked. The CDR3 contains 17 residues. The germline CDR1 and CDR2 sequences are KGHDR and SFDVKD. The CDR3 protein is CATSDPSGLSSYNEQFF.

The CDR3 loop reads CKISAGVAYNEQFF. This chain uses TRBV20-1 with TRBJ2-1. Germline lookup yields CDR1 DFQATT and CDR2 SNEGSKA (reference sequence). This CDR3 is built from 14 residues.

The chain combines TRBV6-6 with TRBJ2-7; TCRdb calls TRBD2, which cannot be checked without DNA. There are 14 residues in the CDR3. The germline V gene has CDR1 MNHNY and CDR2 SVGAGI (reference sequence). The CDR3: CASSREGPLYEQYF.